The sequence of this T cell receptor (beta chain) was determined in a study of blood T cell repertoires in COVID-19. On the study more broadly: The study drew acute and convalescent COVID-19 samples from the United States, Italy and Spain. In each case, the material was cDNA or gDNA derived from T cells, B-cell-depleted T cells, or PBMCs.

Clones were sequenced by immunoSEQ multiplex PCR, and TCRdb holds only the in-frame ones, with some missing. The table includes 130,000 to 150,000 clones, around 90% detected once. CDR1 is SGHDT and CDR2 is YYEEEE in the germline V gene. Trimming left V 1 base short and J 7 bases short, with 8 bases between. The CDR3 length is 12 residues. Assignments of participants to cohorts depended upon their own reported clinical history. The study recruited exposed participants who had met a COVID-19 case within 2 weeks before entry. Sequences were obtained from PBMCs or T cells enriched from blood (not recorded which). The J gene is TRBJ1-1, the V gene TRBV5-6; D is undetermined. The source is a middle-aged woman who had been exposed to COVID-19. This CDR3 is CASSLTEYEAFF. DNA for the CDR3: TGTGCCAGCAGCTTGACCGAGTATGAAGCTTTCTTT. Filled out from reference TRBV5-6 and TRBJ1-1, the complete variable domain reads DAGVTQSPTHLIKTRGQQVTLRCSPKSGHDTVSWYQQALGQGPQFIFQYYEEEERQRGNFPDRFSGHQFPNYSSELNVNALLLGDSALYLCASSLTEYEAFFGQGTRLTVV.